This TCR beta chain originates from a study of T cells expressing NK-cell markers. About the research overall: There were seven HCMV-seropositive donors and one seronegative donor among the eight sequenced. Study outcomes and limitations: These clonotypes additionally ranked first within the CD3+CD56-NKG2C+ fraction of a handful of donors.

TCRdb re-called the 5' RACE reads and catalogs CDR3 proteins one per entry, DNA excluded. The sample is made up of 550,000 to 600,000 distinct CDR3 sequences, and the top ten hold under 4.5% of it. The CDR3 has 12 amino acids. Germline V CDR1 and CDR2: MNHEY, SMNVEV (reference sequence). As concerns this clonotype: Its antigen is unknown.

V and J are TRBV27 and TRBJ1-2; TCRdb picks TRBD1, but there is no DNA to check that call. This receptor was obtained from a man between 18 and 29 years old in good health. The sample comprised blood T cells: a sorted CD56 or NKG2C T cell subset, CD4+ or CD8+ T cells, or bulk PBMC T cells (not recorded which). CDR3 in amino acids: CASSSQGFGYTF.